This TCR beta chain originates from a study of T cells in Graves' hyperthyroidism and ophthalmopathy. Study-wide findings and caveats: Ophthalmopathy was distinguished from stable hyperthyroidism by 13 V-J signatures.

Germline assignment: CDR1 LNHDA and CDR2 SQIVND (reference sequence). This CDR3 is built from 15 residues. V was pared by 3 bases and J by 10 bases, with 10 bases of the junction left unmatched. Authors of the study amplified TCR beta CDR3 regions from RNA transcripts. The study used the HTBI primer set for a first-round RT-PCR of the TCR CDR3. In TCRdb, the multiplex PCR reads were re-called with MiXCR into one record per CDR3 protein. The profile shows 500,000 to 750,000 distinct CDR3 sequences, approximately 15% of them singletons. As concerns this clonotype: Its antigen is not known.

Sequencing was done on a sample of blood. This sequence joins TRBV19 and TRBJ2-3; 10 bases line up with TRBD2. This receptor was taken from a young woman with Graves' ophthalmopathy. In DNA form, the CDR3 reads TGTGCCAGTAGTATTAGGCTAGCGGGAGTGTACGCGCAGTATTTT. This gives the protein CASSIRLAGVYAQYF.